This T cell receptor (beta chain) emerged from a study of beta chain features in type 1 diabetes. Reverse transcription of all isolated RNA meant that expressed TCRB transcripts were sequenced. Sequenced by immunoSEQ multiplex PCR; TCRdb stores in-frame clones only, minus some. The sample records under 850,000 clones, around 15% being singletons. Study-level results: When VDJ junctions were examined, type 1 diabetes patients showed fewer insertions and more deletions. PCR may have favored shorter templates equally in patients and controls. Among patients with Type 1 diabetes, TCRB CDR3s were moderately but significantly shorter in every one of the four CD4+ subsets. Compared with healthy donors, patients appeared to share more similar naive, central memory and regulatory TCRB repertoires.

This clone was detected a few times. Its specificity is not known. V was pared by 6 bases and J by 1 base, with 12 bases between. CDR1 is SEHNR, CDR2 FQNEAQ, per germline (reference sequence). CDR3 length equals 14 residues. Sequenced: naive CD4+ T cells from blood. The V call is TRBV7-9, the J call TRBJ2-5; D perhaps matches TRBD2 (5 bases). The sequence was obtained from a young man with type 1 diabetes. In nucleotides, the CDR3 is TGTGCCAGCAGACCGTCCGGGATCCAAGAGACCCAGTACTTC. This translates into CASRPSGIQETQYF.